Each of the 29 T cell receptor beta chains below was sequenced from the same sample in a study of regulatory T cells in long-lasting Graves disease. Time point here: persistent/refractory GD, antithyroid drugs over 5 years with positive TRAb. PBMCs were the source of the RNA used for TCR sequencing. Arm-PCR with iRepertoire HTBI primers amplified the CDR3 regions for these TCR beta libraries. TCRdb analysed the multiplex PCR reads with MiXCR anew, one entry per CDR3 protein. The sample shows 500,000 to 800,000 distinct CDR3 sequences, around 30% of them seen only once. The material was peripheral blood mononuclear cells (PBMCs), obtained when the disease was refractory, from a patient treated with antithyroid drugs. The receptors were gathered from a female donor with Graves disease.

In this sample, this clonotype turned up a few times. This rearrangement joins TRBV12-3 or TRBV12-4 to TRBJ1-5, with D perhaps matching TRBD1 (6 bases). The CDR3 extends over 18 amino acids. V lost 6 bases and J lost 0, with 21 bases in between. CDR3 protein: CASSRSIPGHLSNQPQHF. CDR3 DNA: TGTGCCAGCAGCCGATCCATTCCGGGACACCTTAGCAATCAGCCCCAGCATTTT.

This chain links TRBV6-2 or TRBV6-3 with TRBJ2-4; TRBD1 aligns across 7 bases. The J call may not be correct, given that the DNA end is closer to TRBJ2-7. From germline, CDR1 is MNHEY and CDR2 SVGEGT. This CDR3 has 15 residues. CDR3 sequence: CASRPWTGANYEQYF. CDR3 coding DNA: TGTGCCAGCAGACCCTGGACAGGAGCTAACTACGAGCAGTACTTC.

The chain carries TRBV14 and TRBJ2-7, with 13 bases lining up with TRBD2. CDR3 size: 16 residues. V lost 1 base and J lost 4; bases outside the gene matches: 4. In germline, CDR1 is SGHDN, CDR2 FVKESK. CDR3 in DNA: TGTGCCAGCAGCCAAGCCGGGACTAGCGGGATATACGAGCAGTACTTC. This translates into CASSQAGTSGIYEQYF.

This clonotype was seen ten or more times. V usage is TRBV12-3 or TRBV12-4 and J usage is TRBJ1-1; TRBD1 matches at 7 bases. This CDR3 is built from 16 residues. The V segment lost 6 bases and the J segment 1 base; nucleotides outside the gene matches: 11. The CDR3 is CASSFYTGAGNTEAFF. For the CDR3, the DNA is TGTGCCAGCAGCTTTTATACAGGGGCAGGGAACACTGAAGCTTTCTTT.

The rearrangement links TRBV6-1 to TRBJ2-1; possible D gene TRBD1, 5 bases. CDR1 MNHNS and CDR2 SASEGT come from the germline V gene. V was shortened by 8 bases and J by 10 bases, with 12 bases between the two germline ends. The CDR3 consists of 11 residues. The CDR3 sequence is CASAARVEQFF. The CDR3 DNA reads TGTGCCAGCGCCGCCAGGGTAGAGCAGTTCTTC.

The sample holds many counts of this clonotype. The chain joins TRBV28 to TRBJ1-1; weak D call: TRBD1 (5 bases). Germline V lookup: CDR1 MDHEN, CDR2 SYDVKM. This CDR3 region has 14 residues. The V gene lost 2 bases and the J gene lost 8 bases, with 15 bases spanning the gap. The chain's CDR3 is CASSLAPQGQEAFF. Written as DNA, the CDR3 is TGTGCCAGCAGTTTAGCCCCCCAGGGTCAAGAAGCTTTCTTT.

The V gene is TRBV5-1, the J gene TRBJ1-6; 8 nucleotides align to TRBD1. The CDR3 length is 16 residues. Germline values: CDR1 SGHRS, CDR2 YFSETQ. J was trimmed by 8 bases and V by 4 bases; bases with no gene match: 11. CDR3 region: CASSPRTGQSDSPLHF. Here the CDR3 DNA reads TGCGCCAGCAGCCCCAGGACAGGGCAGTCAGATTCACCCCTCCACTTT. Filled out from reference TRBV5-1 and TRBJ1-6, the complete variable domain reads KAGVTQTPRYLIKTRGQQVTLSCSPISGHRSVSWYQQTPGQGLQFLFEYFSETQRNKGNFPGRFSGRQFSNSRSEMNVSTLELGDSALYLCASSPRTGQSDSPLHFGNGTRLTVT.

This chain links TRBV12-3 or TRBV12-4 with TRBJ1-5; tentative D call: TRBD1 (6 bases). With 1 base removed from V and 11 bases from J, the gap between germline ends came to 18 bases. The CDR3 consists of 15 residues. The CDR3 protein is CASSLGGPFFLAQHF. DNA for the CDR3: TGTGCCAGCAGTTTAGGGGGGCCTTTCTTTTTAGCCCAGCATTTT.

The gene calls are TRBV19 and TRBJ1-1, with 7 nucleotides matching TRBD1. CDR3 length: 13 amino acids. CDR1 is LNHDA and CDR2 is SQIVND in the germline V gene (reference sequence). V trimming: 3 bases; J trimming: 8 bases; junction bases outside the gene matches: 6. CDR3 in DNA: TGTGCCAGTAGTATGGATAGGGGGCGAGAAGCTTTCTTT. Translated: CASSMDRGREAFF.

This clonotype was seen repeatedly, ten times or more. The CDR3, as DNA: TGTGCCAGCAGCTTAGAGGCGGCCGTTAATGAAAAACTGTTTTTT. This codes for CASSLEAAVNEKLFF. V and J are TRBV7-9 and TRBJ1-4; unclear D gene. CDR1 SEHNR and CDR2 FQNEAQ come from the germline V gene (reference sequence). The V end lost 1 base, the J end lost 4 bases, and 10 bases lay between the germline ends. The CDR3 runs 15 residues. The whole variable domain, remainder taken from reference TRBV7-9 and TRBJ1-4, is DTGVSQNPRHKITKRGQNVTFRCDPISEHNRLYWYRQTLGQGPEFLTYFQNEAQLEKSRLLSDRFSAERPKGSFSTLEIQRTEQGDSAMYLCASSLEAAVNEKLFFGSGTQLSVL.

This clonotype occurred many times. V is TRBV27 and J is TRBJ1-2; 9 bases agree with TRBD1. With V trimmed by 5 bases and J by 0 bases, 4 bases remained unmatched. Germline-derived CDR1 and CDR2 are MNHEY and SMNVEV (reference sequence). There are 15 residues in the CDR3. CDR3: CASSDRDRANYGYTF. The CDR3 DNA follows: TGTGCCAGCAGTGACCGGGACAGGGCTAACTATGGCTACACCTTC.

A word on this clonotype: The junction shows a germline mismatch at one end, possibly a read error. The chain's CDR3 is CSARGGSDRAGGQPQHF. The CDR3 DNA sequence: TGCAGTGCAAGAGGGGGTTCGGACAGGGCGGGCGGTCAGCCCCAGCATTTT. The V gene is TRBV20-1, the J gene TRBJ1-5; 8 positions agree with TRBD1. This CDR3 is built from 17 residues. Germline V gene sequence: CDR1 DFQATT, CDR2 SNEGSKA (reference sequence).

The V call is TRBV10-3, the J call TRBJ2-7; D uncertain. V was cut by 2 bases and J by 1 base, with 9 bases left in between. The germline gives CDR1 ENHRY, CDR2 SYGVKD. This CDR3 has 14 residues. For the CDR3, the DNA is TGTGCCATCAGTGAGACGGGCAGGTCCTACGAGCAGTACTTC. Its protein product is CAISETGRSYEQYF.

There are a few counts of this clonotype. The chain carries TRBV20-1 and TRBJ2-5; D remains ambiguous. The germline V and J ends were trimmed by 6 bases and 2 bases, with 16 bases remaining between them. CDR1 is DFQATT, CDR2 SNEGSKA, per germline (reference sequence). CDR3 length equals 14 residues. CDR3 in amino acids: CSAEIRARQETQYF. CDR3 nucleotide sequence: TGCAGTGCAGAGATTAGGGCAAGACAAGAGACCCAGTACTTC.

This clonotype was found a few times. The chain is built from TRBV5-1 and TRBJ1-2; no clear D gene. The CDR3 length is 13 residues. Trimming pared 0 bases from V and 7 bases from J, leaving 10 bases between. From germline, CDR1 is SGHRS and CDR2 YFSETQ. For the CDR3, the DNA is TGCGCCAGCAGCTTGGATGGACGTGGTGGCTACACCTTC. Its translation: CASSLDGRGGYTF. Full variable domain (missing parts from reference TRBV5-1 and TRBJ1-2): KAGVTQTPRYLIKTRGQQVTLSCSPISGHRSVSWYQQTPGQGLQFLFEYFSETQRNKGNFPGRFSGRQFSNSRSEMNVSTLELGDSALYLCASSLDGRGGYTFGSGTRLTVV.

This clonotype was detected only a few times. V usage is TRBV7-9 and J usage is TRBJ2-7; 7 bases map to TRBD1. The V gene end was trimmed by 3 bases and the J gene end by 3 bases; junction bases not matched to a gene: 11. Looked up from germline, CDR1 is SEHNR and CDR2 is FQNEAQ (reference sequence). CDR3 size: 16 residues. CDR3 sequence: CASSFNPQGSSYEQYF. The CDR3 DNA is TGTGCCAGCAGCTTTAACCCACAGGGGAGCAGCTACGAGCAGTACTTC.

The V call is TRBV30, the J call TRBJ1-2, with a tentative D call TRBD1 (5 bases). The CDR3 totals 14 residues. CDR1 is GTSNPN, CDR2 SVGIG, per germline (reference sequence). Trimming shortened V by 0 bases and J by 4 bases, and 12 bases separated the two germline ends. For the CDR3, the DNA is TGTGCCTGGAGTGTCGTTTGGGGACTCTATGGCTACACCTTC. Its protein product is CAWSVVWGLYGYTF.

This clonotype was seen a few times. V is TRBV7-2 and J is TRBJ2-2, with D hard to call. CDR1 is SGHTA, CDR2 FQGNSA, per germline. Trimming shortened V by 8 bases and J by 3 bases, and 10 bases separated the two germline ends. The CDR3 has 13 amino acids. The CDR3 spells CASHSVDTGELFF. In DNA, the CDR3 is TGTGCCAGCCATTCGGTCGACACCGGGGAGCTGTTTTTT.

For the CDR3, the DNA is TGTGCCAGCAGGGCAGGGTACGGTGTGAACACTGAAGCTTTCTTT. Translated, it gives CASRAGYGVNTEAFF. This chain uses TRBV6-2 or TRBV6-3 with TRBJ1-1, with D perhaps TRBD1 (5 bases). Germline CDR1 MNHEY, CDR2 SVGEGT. There are 15 residues in the CDR3. The V and J ends lost 6 bases and 0 bases respectively, with 14 bases between them.

The sample holds many counts of this clonotype. V gene TRBV10-3 combines with J gene TRBJ1-2, with D perhaps matching TRBD1 (6 bases). The CDR3 contains 14 residues. V lost 2 bases and J lost 5, with 12 bases in between. CDR1 is ENHRY, CDR2 SYGVKD, per germline. The CDR3 here is CAISETTGSYGYTF. CDR3 in DNA: TGTGCCATCAGTGAGACGACAGGATCTTATGGCTACACCTTC.

This clonotype occurred many times. The V call is TRBV20-1, the J call TRBJ1-5; D is undetermined. CDR1 DFQATT and CDR2 SNEGSKA come from the germline V gene (reference sequence). This CDR3 spans 13 amino acids. Trimming stripped 3 bases from V and 5 bases from J, with 11 bases between. The CDR3 DNA reads as TGCAGTGCTAGGTCCAGGATCGATCAGCCCCAGCATTTT. It codes for CSARSRIDQPQHF.

This clonotype was recorded a few times. The chain joins TRBV19 to TRBJ1-1; TRBD1 might be the D (5 bases). Per the germline V gene, CDR1 is LNHDA and CDR2 is SQIVND (reference sequence). Trimming took 5 bases from V and 6 from J, leaving 16 bases between them. The CDR3 totals 14 residues. The CDR3 sequence: CASSLLTAAAEAFF. CDR3 DNA sequence: TGTGCCAGTAGTCTTCTGACAGCTGCTGCTGAAGCTTTCTTT.

This clonotype was detected only a few times. The chain links TRBV27 to TRBJ2-1, with 12 bases identical to TRBD2. This CDR3 is built from 16 residues. The V segment lost 4 bases and the J segment 3 bases; nucleotides outside the gene matches: 4. Germline V gene sequence: CDR1 MNHEY, CDR2 SMNVEV (reference sequence). The CDR3 loop is CASSSGLAGDYNEQFF. DNA for the CDR3: TGTGCCAGCAGTTCGGGACTAGCGGGTGACTACAATGAGCAGTTCTTC.

The chain recombines TRBV20-1 with TRBJ2-7; no clear D. Germline V gives CDR1 DFQATT, CDR2 SNEGSKA (reference sequence). This CDR3 has 14 residues. V was clipped by 3 bases and J by 7 bases, with 19 bases between them. CDR3 nucleotide sequence: TGCAGTGCTAGTTGGCTAGGGCCGGTGTTTGAGCAGTACTTC. Its protein product is CSASWLGPVFEQYF.

The rearrangement uses TRBV12-5 and TRBJ2-7; 7 nucleotides line up with TRBD1. J gave up 2 bases and V 5 bases, and 3 bases lay outside the gene matches. CDR3 length: 13 residues. Germline CDR1 LGHNT, CDR2 FRNRAP. The CDR3 loop is CASGRDRAYEQYF. The DNA of the CDR3 is TGTGCTAGTGGTAGGGACAGAGCCTACGAGCAGTACTTC.

This chain uses TRBV12-3 or TRBV12-4 with TRBJ1-1; TRBD1 matches 8 bases. The CDR3 runs to 13 residues. Unmatched junction bases numbered 10, after V lost 6 bases and J lost 10 bases. In DNA, the CDR3 is TGTGCCAGCAGCTCTGACAGGGGCCTAAGAGCTTTCTTT. Amino acid sequence: CASSSDRGLRAFF.

The rearrangement links TRBV2 to TRBJ1-1; the D is unclear. The CDR3 runs 14 residues. Trimming removed 6 bases at V and 0 bases at J, with 11 bases between. Per germline, CDR1 SNHLY and CDR2 FYNNEI. The CDR3 DNA is TGTGCCAGCAGCCAGCGAGGGATGAACACTGAAGCTTTCTTT. Its translation is CASSQRGMNTEAFF. Combining the CDR3 with reference TRBV2 and TRBJ1-1 gives the whole variable domain EPEVTQTPSHQVTQMGQEVILRCVPISNHLYFYWYRQILGQKVEFLVSFYNNEISEKSEIFDDQFSVERPDGSNFTLKIRSTKLEDSAMYFCASSQRGMNTEAFFGQGTRLTVV.

At least ten counts were recorded for this clonotype. Sequence at one end of the junction differs from germline and may be a read error. The rearrangement links TRBV12-3 or TRBV12-4 to TRBJ1-1, with D unclear. The CDR3 has 13 residues. CDR3: CASSLATNTEAFF. In nucleotides, the CDR3 is TGTGCCAGCAGCTTAGCGACGAACACTGAAGCTTTCTTT.

This clonotype was found a few times. This chain joins TRBV2 and TRBJ2-5; 7 bases align to TRBD2. CDR1 is SNHLY, CDR2 FYNNEI, per germline. CDR3 length: 14 residues. Losses at the gene ends were 5 bases for V and 5 bases for J; bases not matched to a gene: 8. CDR3 in amino acids: CASSYRLAPETQYF. DNA of the CDR3: TGTGCCAGCAGTTACCGACTAGCTCCGGAGACCCAGTACTTC.